This T cell receptor beta chain was captured by sequencing in a study of early T cells in non-severe SARS-CoV-2 infection. Germline V gives CDR1 ENHRY, CDR2 SYGVKD. The V and J ends lost 5 bases and 2 bases respectively, with 9 bases between them. The CDR3 is 13 amino acids. Unique molecular identifier tags were affixed to discrete cDNA molecules. One entry per CDR3 protein, called by TCRdb with MiXCR from the 5' RACE reads. The sample shows 60,000 to 75,000 distinct CDR3 sequences, about an eighth of them seen only once. This clonotype was seen at least ten times. The clonotype comes from an adult who was a healthcare worker with PCR-confirmed SARS-CoV-2 infection or an uninfected control (not recorded which). Input material: whole blood. V is TRBV10-3 and J is TRBJ1-2, with D maybe TRBD1 (5 bases). The DNA for the CDR3 is TGTGCCATCAGTTCTGGGGGGAACTATGGCTACACCTTC. It specifies CAISSGGNYGYTF.